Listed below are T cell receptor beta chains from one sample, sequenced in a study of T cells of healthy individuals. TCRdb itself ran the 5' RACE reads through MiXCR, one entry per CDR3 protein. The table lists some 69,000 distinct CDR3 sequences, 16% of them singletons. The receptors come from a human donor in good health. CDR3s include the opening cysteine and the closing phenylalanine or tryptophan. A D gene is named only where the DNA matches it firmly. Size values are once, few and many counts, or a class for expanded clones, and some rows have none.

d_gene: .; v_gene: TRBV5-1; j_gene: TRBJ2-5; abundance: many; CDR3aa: CASSNELGETQYF; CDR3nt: TGCGCCAGCTCTAACGAGTTAGGGGAGACCCAGTACTTC
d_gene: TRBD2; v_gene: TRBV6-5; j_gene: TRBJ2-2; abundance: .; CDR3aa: CASSSSATPGTSDFGELFF; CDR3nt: TGTGCCAGCAGTTCGTCTGCAACCCCCGGGACTAGCGATTTCGGGGAGCTGTTTTTT
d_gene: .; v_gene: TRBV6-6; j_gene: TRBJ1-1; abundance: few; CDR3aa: CASTLPGQNTEAFF; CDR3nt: TGTGCCAGCACCCTACCCGGACAGAACACTGAAGCTTTCTTT
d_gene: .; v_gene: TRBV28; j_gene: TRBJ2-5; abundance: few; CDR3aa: CASSLKASLVETQYF; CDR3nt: TGTGCCAGCAGTTTAAAGGCCAGCCTCGTGGAGACCCAGTACTTC
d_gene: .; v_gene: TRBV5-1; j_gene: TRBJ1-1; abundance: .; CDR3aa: CASSSQDFTEAFF; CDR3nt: TGCGCCAGCAGCTCACAGGATTTCACTGAAGCTTTCTTT
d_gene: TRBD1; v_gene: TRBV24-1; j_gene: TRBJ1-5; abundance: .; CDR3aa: CATSDADRGQGQPQHF; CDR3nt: TGTGCCACCAGTGATGCGGACAGGGGGCAGGGTCAGCCCCAGCATTTT
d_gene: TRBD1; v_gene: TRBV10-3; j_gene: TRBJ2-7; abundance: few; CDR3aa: CATRQGLSEQYF; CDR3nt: TGTGCCACACGACAGGGGTTGAGCGAGCAGTACTTC
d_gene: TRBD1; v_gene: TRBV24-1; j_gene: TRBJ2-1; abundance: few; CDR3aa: CATSDRDRATNEQFF; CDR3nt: TGTGCCACCAGTGACCGGGACAGGGCTACGAATGAGCAGTTCTTC
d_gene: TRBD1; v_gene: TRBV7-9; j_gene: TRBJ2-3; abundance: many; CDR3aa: CASGPGQAGYF; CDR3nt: TGTGCCAGCGGGCCAGGACAGGCTGGGTATTTT
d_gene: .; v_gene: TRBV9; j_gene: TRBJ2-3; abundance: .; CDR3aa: CASSVGVSDHTDTQYF; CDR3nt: TGTGCCAGCAGCGTAGGAGTCTCTGATCACACAGATACGCAGTATTTT
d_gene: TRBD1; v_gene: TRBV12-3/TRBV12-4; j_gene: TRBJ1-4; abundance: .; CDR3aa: CASSSPGTANEKLFF; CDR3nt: TGTGCCAGCAGTTCCCCCGGGACAGCAAATGAAAAACTGTTTTTT
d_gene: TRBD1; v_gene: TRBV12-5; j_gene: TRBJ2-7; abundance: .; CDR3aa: CASGLPRGTLYEQYF; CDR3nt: TGTGCTAGTGGTCTCCCCAGGGGGACCCTCTACGAGCAGTACTTC
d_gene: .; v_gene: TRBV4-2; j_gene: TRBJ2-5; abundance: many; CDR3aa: CASSQEMRETQYF; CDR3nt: TGTGCCAGCAGCCAAGAGATGCGAGAGACCCAGTACTTC
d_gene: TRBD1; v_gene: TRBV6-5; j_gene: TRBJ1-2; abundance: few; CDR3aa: CASRTGTFSGYTF; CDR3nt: TGTGCCAGCAGGACAGGGACCTTCTCTGGCTACACCTTC
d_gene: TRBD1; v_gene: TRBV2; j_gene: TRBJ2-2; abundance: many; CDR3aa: CASRRQGGDTGELFF; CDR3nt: TGTGCCAGCCGTCGACAGGGTGGGGACACCGGGGAGCTGTTTTTT
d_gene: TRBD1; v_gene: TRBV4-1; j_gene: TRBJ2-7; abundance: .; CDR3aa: CASSYPGQGTNEQYF; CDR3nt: TGCGCCAGCAGCTATCCGGGACAGGGGACAAACGAGCAGTACTTC